In its sample, the clone carrying this TCR beta chain was seen many times. Antigen: not known. For TCR beta, libraries came from quantitative 5'-RACE with molecular barcodes. TCRdb processed the 5' RACE reads anew with MiXCR; each CDR3 protein has one entry. This sample has under 250,000 distinct CDR3 sequences, with roughly a tenth found just once. The record originates from a study of CD8 T cells in ankylosing spondylitis. Regarding the study as a whole: Prior literature has documented some motif variants in synovial fluid and blood from reactive arthritis. Disease-associated clones were reportedly significantly overrepresented in matched ankylosing spondylitis synovial fluid. Ankylosing spondylitis blood seemed to carry a telltale TCR beta motif made of several highly homologous variants.

The CDR3 loop spans 15 amino acids. V was pared by 6 bases and J by 0 bases, with 11 bases of the junction left unmatched. Germline lookup yields CDR1 DFQATT and CDR2 SNEGSKA (reference sequence). The chain combines TRBV20-1 with TRBJ2-7; 7 nucleotides agree with TRBD1. Sequencing used blood, either unsorted or a sorted T cell fraction (not recorded which). This receptor was taken from a male donor with ankylosing spondylitis or in good health (not recorded which). CDR3 DNA sequence: TGCAGTGCCGCCTTACCGGACAGGCGCTCCTACGAGCAGTACTTC. Translating gives CSAALPDRRSYEQYF.